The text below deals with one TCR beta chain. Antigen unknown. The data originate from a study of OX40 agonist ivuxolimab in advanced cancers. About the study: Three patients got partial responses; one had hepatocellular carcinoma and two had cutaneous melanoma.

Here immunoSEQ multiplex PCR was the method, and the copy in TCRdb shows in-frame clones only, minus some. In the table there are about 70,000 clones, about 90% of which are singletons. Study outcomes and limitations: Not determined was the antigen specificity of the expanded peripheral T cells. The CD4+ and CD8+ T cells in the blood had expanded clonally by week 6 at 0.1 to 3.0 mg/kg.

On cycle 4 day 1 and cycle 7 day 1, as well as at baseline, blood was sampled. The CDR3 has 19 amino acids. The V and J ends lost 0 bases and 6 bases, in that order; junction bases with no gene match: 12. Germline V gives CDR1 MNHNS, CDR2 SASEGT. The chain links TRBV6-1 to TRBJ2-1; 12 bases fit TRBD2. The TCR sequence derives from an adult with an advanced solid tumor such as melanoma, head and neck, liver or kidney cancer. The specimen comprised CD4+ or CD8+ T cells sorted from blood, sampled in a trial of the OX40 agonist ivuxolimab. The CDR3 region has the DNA TGTGCCAGCAGTGAAGCGGTTCTTCTAGCGGGGGGGATCGGCAATGAGCAGTTCTTC. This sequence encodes CASSEAVLLAGGIGNEQFF.